These 25 T cell receptor beta chains were all obtained from the same sample, sequenced in a study of post-analysis software for immune sequencing data. Presence of unique molecular identifiers characterized the TCR beta cDNA libraries. MiXCR was run by TCRdb on the PCR reads, yielding one entry per CDR3 protein. The repertoire holds roughly 800,000 distinct CDR3 sequences, with roughly 27% as singletons. Their antigen targets remain unknown. Study conclusions and caveats: Five or six TRBV segments (TRBV5-6, TRBV5-1 and TRBV20-1 among them) occurred more frequently in patients than in controls.

Sequenced input: blood. The receptors were sampled from a girl aged 10 to 17 with multiple sclerosis.

This clonotype was counted at least ten times. The rearrangement joins TRBV7-2 to TRBJ2-3; 14 nucleotides align to TRBD2. CDR3 length equals 15 residues. Germline values: CDR1 SGHTA, CDR2 FQGNSA. J lost 3 bases, V lost 5 bases, and 1 base had no gene match. The CDR3 is CASSRTSGRTDTQYF. Here the CDR3 DNA reads TGTGCCAGCAGCAGGACTAGCGGGAGGACAGATACGCAGTATTTT.

The rearrangement links TRBV11-2 to TRBJ2-3; D might be TRBD1 or TRBD2, each matching 5 bases. V lost 4 bases and J lost 0, with 17 bases in between. The CDR3 is 17 residues long. CDR1 and CDR2 from the germline V gene are SGHAT and FQNNGV. CDR3 in DNA: TGTGCCAGCAGCTCTGCCACGGGACCGCCTAGCACAGATACGCAGTATTTT. Protein product: CASSSATGPPSTDTQYF.

Many counts were recorded for this clonotype. The rearrangement links TRBV29-1 to TRBJ2-4; no clear D gene. V was cut by 1 base and J by 1 base, with 8 bases left in between. The germline gives CDR1 SQVTM, CDR2 ANQGSEA. The CDR3 consists of 14 residues. CDR3 nucleotide sequence: TGCAGCGTTGAAGGGCCCTTGGCCAAAAACATTCAGTACTTC. This encodes CSVEGPLAKNIQYF.

This sequence joins TRBV12-3 or TRBV12-4 and TRBJ2-7, with D possibly TRBD1 on 6 matching bases. Trimming left V 7 bases short and J 4 bases short, with 11 bases between. CDR3 size: 12 residues. The CDR3 nucleotides are TGTGCCAGCACCGCGACAGGATACGAGCAGTACTTC. Protein: CASTATGYEQYF.

The chain is built from TRBV5-5 and TRBJ2-7; tentatively, D is TRBD1 (5 bases). Germline V gives CDR1 SGHKS, CDR2 YYEKEE (reference sequence). Trimming removed 5 bases from V and 5 bases from J, with 20 bases in between. The CDR3 sequence is 15 residues long. The CDR3: CASRPLGQGVHEQYF. The CDR3 DNA reads TGTGCCAGCAGACCTCTAGGGCAGGGTGTCCACGAGCAGTACTTC.

This clonotype occurred a few times. The chain links TRBV4-3 to TRBJ2-7; D is uncertain. V lost 0 bases and J lost 0, with 15 bases in between. The germline V gene encodes CDR1 LGHNA and CDR2 YSLEER. The CDR3 sequence is 17 residues long. The CDR3 reads CASSQDFVAEISYEQYF. The CDR3 DNA sequence: TGCGCCAGCAGCCAAGATTTCGTGGCGGAGATCTCCTACGAGCAGTACTTC.

Notes on this clonotype: No conserved phenylalanine or tryptophan is present at the end of the CDR3, so a read error is the likely explanation. The gene calls are TRBV20-1 and TRBJ2-1, with 11 bases identical to TRBD1. Germline V lookup: CDR1 DFQATT, CDR2 SNEGSKA (reference sequence). Germline trimming cut 0 bases from V and 4 bases from J; bases unmatched to any gene: 2. The CDR3 covers 15 residues. The CDR3, as DNA: TGCAGTGCTAGAGATCGGGACAGGGGGTACAATGAGCAGTTCTGC. Protein: CSARDRDRGYNEQFC.

The gene calls are TRBV5-1 and TRBJ2-3; 9 bases are shared with TRBD1. J was trimmed by 3 bases and V by 2 bases; bases with no gene match: 7. The CDR3 runs to 16 residues. Germline V gene data show CDR1 as SGHRS and CDR2 as YFSETQ. CDR3 DNA sequence: TGCGCCAGCAGCTTAGACGGGACAGGGTGGACAGATACGCAGTATTTT. Residues: CASSLDGTGWTDTQYF.

V is TRBV4-3 and J is TRBJ2-6; possible D gene TRBD1, 5 bases. Trimming stripped 0 bases from V and 4 bases from J, with 10 bases between. CDR1 is LGHNA, CDR2 YSLEER, per germline. The CDR3 length is 16 residues. The CDR3 region is CASSQEFGAGANVLTF. The CDR3 region has the DNA TGCGCCAGCAGCCAAGAGTTTGGGGCCGGGGCCAACGTCCTGACTTTC.

This clonotype was counted at least ten times. For the CDR3, the DNA is TGTGCCAGCAGCCCCGGGACAGTCTATGGCTACACCTTC. Protein product: CASSPGTVYGYTF. This chain links TRBV9 with TRBJ1-2; 7 bases fit TRBD1. Germline V gene data show CDR1 as SGDLS and CDR2 as YYNGEE. Trimming cost V 4 bases and J 4 bases; bases outside gene matches: 4. CDR3 size: 13 residues.

This clonotype was seen more than once but under ten times. V is TRBV7-9 and J is TRBJ1-1; a possible D gene is TRBD1 (5 bases). CDR1 is SEHNR, CDR2 FQNEAQ, per germline (reference sequence). The CDR3 runs to 15 residues. The V gene lost 6 bases and the J gene lost 4 bases, with 18 bases spanning the gap. The DNA for the CDR3 is TGTGCCAGCAGTGGCGGGACCCGATTGGGCACTGAAGCTTTCTTT. The encoded protein is CASSGGTRLGTEAFF.

There are many counts of this clonotype. This sequence joins TRBV29-1 and TRBJ2-1; D not certain. Germline CDR1 reads SQVTM; CDR2 reads ANQGSEA. V was pared by 6 bases and J by 2 bases, with 8 bases between. CDR3 length: 12 amino acids. The CDR3 region has the DNA TGCAGCGTCGCAGGCCCCTACAATGAGCAGTTCTTC. Residues: CSVAGPYNEQFF.

This sequence joins TRBV29-1 and TRBJ2-1; the match to TRBD2 covers 9 bases. With V trimmed by 4 bases and J by 4 bases, 5 bases remained unmatched. Germline CDR1 and CDR2: SQVTM and ANQGSEA. CDR3 length: 14 amino acids. The CDR3 protein is CSVAAGGPYNEQFF. The CDR3 nucleotides are TGCAGCGTTGCGGCGGGAGGGCCTTACAATGAGCAGTTCTTC.

The V gene is TRBV7-6, the J gene TRBJ1-6; D is uncertain. This CDR3 is 14 amino acids long. Germline CDR1 and CDR2: SGHVS and FNYEAQ. Trimming left V 3 bases short and J 7 bases short, with 10 bases between. This CDR3 reads CASSFEQRNSPLHF. In DNA form, the CDR3 reads TGTGCCAGCAGCTTCGAACAGAGGAATTCACCCCTCCACTTT.

This clonotype was seen more than once but under ten times. The J gene is TRBJ2-7, the V gene TRBV6-1; 10 positions agree with TRBD1. J lost 4 bases, V lost 6 bases, and 9 bases had no gene match. This CDR3 is built from 15 residues. Germline V CDR1 and CDR2: MNHNS, SASEGT. The CDR3 region is CASSRGTGVGYEQYF. For the CDR3, the DNA is TGTGCCAGCAGCCGCGGGACAGGGGTAGGGTACGAGCAGTACTTC.

This clonotype was picked up a small number of times. This chain connects TRBV7-2 to TRBJ2-3; D uncertain. V was clipped by 4 bases and J by 2 bases, with 7 bases between them. The CDR3 sequence is 13 residues long. CDR1 is SGHTA and CDR2 is FQGNSA in the germline V gene. CDR3 in DNA: TGTGCCAGCAGCTCCGAAATCACAGATACGCAGTATTTT. Translated: CASSSEITDTQYF.

The table lists this clonotype with a few counts. The chain uses TRBV20-1 and TRBJ2-5; D is undetermined. The V gene's germline CDR1 is DFQATT and CDR2 SNEGSKA (reference sequence). Trimming stripped 3 bases from V and 1 base from J, with 18 bases between. CDR3 size: 16 residues. This chain's CDR3 is CSASSPDPVAQETQYF. The CDR3 DNA is TGCAGTGCTAGCTCCCCGGACCCAGTAGCCCAAGAGACCCAGTACTTC.

The chain joins TRBV20-1 to TRBJ1-5; D is possibly TRBD1 (5 bases). The V end was cut by 5 bases, the J end by 6 bases, with 17 bases between. The CDR3 consists of 14 residues. CDR1 and CDR2 (germline): DFQATT, SNEGSKA (reference sequence). The CDR3 spells CSAPHILRGQPQHF. CDR3 DNA: TGCAGTGCTCCCCATATCCTAAGGGGTCAGCCCCAGCATTTT.

In this sample, this clonotype turned up a few times. The J gene is TRBJ2-2, the V gene TRBV11-2; no firm D call. CDR3 length equals 15 residues. V lost 1 base, J lost 1 base, and 7 bases lay in between. The germline CDR1 and CDR2 sequences are SGHAT and FQNNGV. CDR3 protein: CASSLVAMNTGELFF. CDR3 bases: TGTGCCAGCAGCTTAGTGGCGATGAACACCGGGGAGCTGTTTTTT.

CDR3 sequence reads: CASSRSGQNYGYTF. CDR3 nucleotides: TGTGCCAGCAGCCGGAGCGGTCAGAACTATGGCTACACCTTC. The V gene is TRBV7-8, the J gene TRBJ1-2; D remains ambiguous. Between the trimmed V and J ends, which lost 5 bases and 2 bases, there was a span of 12 bases. This CDR3 region has 14 residues. Germline V gene data show CDR1 as SGHVS and CDR2 as FQNEAQ.

The chain recombines TRBV15 with TRBJ1-1; 8 bases are a match to TRBD1. The CDR3 is 15 amino acids. The V gene's germline CDR1 is LNHNV and CDR2 YYDKDF (reference sequence). Germline trimming cut 0 bases from V and 7 bases from J; bases unmatched to any gene: 7. Written as DNA, the CDR3 is TGTGCCACCAGCAGAGACGGGACAGGCTTAATTGAAGCTTTCTTT. Its translation is CATSRDGTGLIEAFF.

The chain has TRBV21-1 and TRBJ2-7. TRBV21-1 is termed a pseudogene. The CDR3 has 15 amino acids. The CDR3 region has the DNA TGTGCCAGCAGCGCCTCGCACCTGCACTCCTACGAGCAGTACTTC. Translation: CASSASHLHSYEQYF.

The CDR3 region is CATSRAAGTGEEKLFF. DNA for the CDR3: TGTGCCACCAGCAGAGCCGCCGGGACAGGGGAGGAAAAACTGTTTTTT. V gene TRBV15 combines with J gene TRBJ1-4, with 10 bases that match TRBD1. CDR3 size: 16 residues. V lost 1 base to trimming and J lost 8 bases; unmatched junction nucleotides: 7. Germline assignment: CDR1 LNHNV and CDR2 YYDKDF (reference sequence).

This chain links TRBV5-6 with TRBJ1-2; D call uncertain. Germline CDR1 is SGHDT and CDR2 is YYEEEE. This CDR3 is 13 amino acids long. V lost 2 bases, J lost 3 bases, and 8 bases lay in between. CDR3 loop: CASSFHADYGYTF. DNA for the CDR3: TGTGCCAGCAGCTTCCATGCAGACTATGGCTACACCTTC.

This clonotype turned up a few times. V is TRBV2 and J is TRBJ1-2; D is unclear. The V gene lost 8 bases and the J gene lost 0 bases, with 10 bases spanning the gap. The CDR3 spans 13 residues. From germline, CDR1 is SNHLY and CDR2 FYNNEI. CDR3 in amino acids: CASFWGPNYGYTF. In DNA, the CDR3 is TGTGCCAGCTTCTGGGGTCCTAACTATGGCTACACCTTC.